The present T cell receptor beta chain was sequenced within a study of patients and donors after allogeneic stem cell transplantation (dated by TCRdb to 2020 to 2021). From the cysteine through the phenylalanine, the CDR3 covers 13 amino acids. Of all the DNA, just the CDR3 is kept, 39 bases in frame from base 1. V loses 4 bases of germline sequence and J loses 4 bases, and the interval between the two ends is 8 bases. The CDR1 and CDR2 encoded by the germline V gene are SGHVS and FQNEAQ. The receptor library was made with RT-PCR. Instrument used: NextSeq 550. Clones were called with MiXCR by TCRdb after fastp trimmed the public reads at Q25, and only in-frame beta chains were retained. All rows with the same CDR3 protein become a single entry with the most common DNA and genes. This sample lists roughly 200,000 distinct CDR3 sequences; more than 35% were detected once. Roughly 12% of the sample belongs to the ten largest clones.

This clonotype was counted a few times. It lacks a known antigen. Base qualities were left out, and no much larger clone turns up one base away. The sample was blood, either unsorted or a sorted T cell fraction (not recorded which). In this chain, TRBV7-8 is recombined with TRBJ1-5; the D gene is not confidently resolved. The clonotype originates from a human donor who was either an allogeneic HSCT recipient or a stem cell or donor lymphocyte infusion donor (not recorded which). It is not recorded whose cells these are; they may come from a transplant donor. The sequence in DNA is TGTGCCAGCAGCTGGGCTGCTAATCAGCCCCAGCATTTT. Its coded protein is CASSWAANQPQHF.